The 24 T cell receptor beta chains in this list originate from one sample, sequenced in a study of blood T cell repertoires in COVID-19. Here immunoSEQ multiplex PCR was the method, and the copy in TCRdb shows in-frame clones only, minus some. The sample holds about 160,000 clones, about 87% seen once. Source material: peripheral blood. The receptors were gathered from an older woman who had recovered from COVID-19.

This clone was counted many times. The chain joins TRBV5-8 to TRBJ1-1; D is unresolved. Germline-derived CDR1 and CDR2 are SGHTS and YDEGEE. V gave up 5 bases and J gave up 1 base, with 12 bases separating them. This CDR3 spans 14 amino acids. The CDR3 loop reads CASRVRVPNTEAFF. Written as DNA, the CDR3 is TGTGCCAGCAGGGTTCGGGTCCCGAACACTGAAGCTTTCTTT.

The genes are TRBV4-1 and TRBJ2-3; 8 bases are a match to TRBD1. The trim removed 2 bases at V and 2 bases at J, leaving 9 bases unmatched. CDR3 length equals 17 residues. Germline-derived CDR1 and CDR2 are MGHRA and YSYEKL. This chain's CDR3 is CASSQFEDREITDTQYF. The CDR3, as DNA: TGCGCCAGCAGCCAATTCGAGGACAGGGAGATCACAGATACGCAGTATTTT.

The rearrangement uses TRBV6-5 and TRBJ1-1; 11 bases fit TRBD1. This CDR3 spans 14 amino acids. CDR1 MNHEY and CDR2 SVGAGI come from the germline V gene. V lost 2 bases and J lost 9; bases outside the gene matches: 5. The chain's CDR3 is CASSYRDRGSQAFF. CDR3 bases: TGTGCCAGCAGTTACCGGGACAGGGGGTCTCAAGCTTTCTTT.

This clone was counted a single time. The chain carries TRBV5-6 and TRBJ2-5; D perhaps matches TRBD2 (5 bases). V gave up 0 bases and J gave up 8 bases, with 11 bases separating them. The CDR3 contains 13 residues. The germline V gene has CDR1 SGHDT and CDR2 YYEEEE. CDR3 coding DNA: TGTGCCAGCAGCTTGGCGGGGTCTGAAACCCAGTACTTC. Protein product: CASSLAGSETQYF.

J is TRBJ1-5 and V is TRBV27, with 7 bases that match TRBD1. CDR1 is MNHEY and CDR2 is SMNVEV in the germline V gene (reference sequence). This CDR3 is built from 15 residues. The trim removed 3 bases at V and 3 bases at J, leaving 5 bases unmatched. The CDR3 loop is CASSFGDRPNQPQHF. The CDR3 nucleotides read TGTGCCAGCAGTTTCGGGGACAGACCCAATCAGCCCCAGCATTTT.

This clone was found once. The CDR3 DNA sequence: TGTGCCAGCAGCTTGGACAGGGAAATGGAAGCTTTCTTT. It encodes CASSLDREMEAFF. V usage is TRBV11-2 and J usage is TRBJ1-1, with 8 bases matching TRBD1. CDR1 is SGHAT, CDR2 FQNNGV, per germline. The CDR3 covers 13 residues. Trimming at V came to 3 bases and at J to 8 bases, leaving 5 bases not matched to a gene.

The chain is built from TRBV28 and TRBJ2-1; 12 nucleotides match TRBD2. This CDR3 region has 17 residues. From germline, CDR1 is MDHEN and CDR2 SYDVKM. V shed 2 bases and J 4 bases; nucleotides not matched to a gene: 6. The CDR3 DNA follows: TGTGCCAGCAGTTTAAGAGGGCTAGCGGGGGGGTACAATGAGCAGTTCTTC. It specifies CASSLRGLAGGYNEQFF.

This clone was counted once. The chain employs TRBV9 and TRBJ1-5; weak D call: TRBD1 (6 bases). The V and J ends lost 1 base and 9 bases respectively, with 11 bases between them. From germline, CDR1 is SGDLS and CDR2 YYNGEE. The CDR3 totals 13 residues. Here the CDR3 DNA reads TGTGCCAGCAGCGTAACAGGGTCATGGCCCCAGCATTTT. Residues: CASSVTGSWPQHF.

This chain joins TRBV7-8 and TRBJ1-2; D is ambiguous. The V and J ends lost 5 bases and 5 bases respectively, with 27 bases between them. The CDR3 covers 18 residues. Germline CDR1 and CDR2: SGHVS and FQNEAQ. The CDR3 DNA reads TGTGCCAGCAGCCAAACTCAGGAGGAGTCAGCTTATGATTATGGCTACACCTTC. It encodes CASSQTQEESAYDYGYTF.

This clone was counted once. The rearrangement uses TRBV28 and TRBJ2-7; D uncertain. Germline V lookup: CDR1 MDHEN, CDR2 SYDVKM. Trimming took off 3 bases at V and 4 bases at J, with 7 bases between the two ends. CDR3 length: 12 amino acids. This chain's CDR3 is CASSLAVYEQYF. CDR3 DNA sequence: TGTGCCAGCAGTTTGGCCGTTTACGAGCAGTACTTC.

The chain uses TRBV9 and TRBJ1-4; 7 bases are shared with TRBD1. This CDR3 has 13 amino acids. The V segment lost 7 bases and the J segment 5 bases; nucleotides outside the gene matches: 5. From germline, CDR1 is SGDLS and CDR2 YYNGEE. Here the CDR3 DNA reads TGTGCCAGCGGCAGACAGGGAAATGAAAAACTGTTTTTT. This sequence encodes CASGRQGNEKLFF.

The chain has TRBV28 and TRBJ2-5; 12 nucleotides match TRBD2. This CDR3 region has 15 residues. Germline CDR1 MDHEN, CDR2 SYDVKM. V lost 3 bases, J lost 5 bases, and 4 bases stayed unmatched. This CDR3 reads CASSLLAGGPETQYF. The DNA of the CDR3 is TGTGCCAGCAGTTTGCTAGCGGGGGGGCCGGAGACCCAGTACTTC. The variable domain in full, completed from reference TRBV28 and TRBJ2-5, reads DVKVTQSSRYLVKRTGEKVFLECVQDMDHENMFWYRQDPGLGLRLIYFSYDVKMKEKGDIPEGYSVSREKKERFSLILESASTNQTSMYLCASSLLAGGPETQYFGPGTRLLVL.

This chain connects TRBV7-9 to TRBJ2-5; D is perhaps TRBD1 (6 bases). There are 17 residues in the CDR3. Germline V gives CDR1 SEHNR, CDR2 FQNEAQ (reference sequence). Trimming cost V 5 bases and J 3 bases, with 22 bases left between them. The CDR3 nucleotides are TGTGCCAGCAGCCACGGAAGGACCAGACAGGATAAAGAGACCCAGTACTTC. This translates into CASSHGRTRQDKETQYF.

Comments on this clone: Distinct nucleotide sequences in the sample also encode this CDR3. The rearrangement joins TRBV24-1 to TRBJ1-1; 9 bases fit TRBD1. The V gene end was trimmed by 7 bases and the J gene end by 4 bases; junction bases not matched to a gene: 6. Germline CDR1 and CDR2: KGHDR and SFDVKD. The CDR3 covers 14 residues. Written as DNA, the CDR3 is TGTGCCACCAGAGCCGGGACAGGGACCACTGAAGCTTTCTTT. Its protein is CATRAGTGTTEAFF.

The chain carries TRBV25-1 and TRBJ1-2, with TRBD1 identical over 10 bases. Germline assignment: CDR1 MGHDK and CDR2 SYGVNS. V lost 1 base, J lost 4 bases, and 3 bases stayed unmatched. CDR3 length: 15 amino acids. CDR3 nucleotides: TGTGCCAGCAGTGAATTGGACAGGGGGTTCTATGGCTACACCTTC. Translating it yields CASSELDRGFYGYTF.

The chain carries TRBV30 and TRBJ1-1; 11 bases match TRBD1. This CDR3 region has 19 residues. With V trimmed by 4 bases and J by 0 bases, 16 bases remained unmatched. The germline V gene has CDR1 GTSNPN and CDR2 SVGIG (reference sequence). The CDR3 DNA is TGTGCCTGGACCCCGTCCGGGACAGGGGGATTCTGCATGAACACTGAAGCTTTCTTT. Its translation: CAWTPSGTGGFCMNTEAFF.

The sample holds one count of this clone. The CDR3 loop reads CASSLVKTGYNEQFF. The CDR3 nucleotides are TGTGCCAGCAGCCTAGTAAAGACAGGTTACAATGAGCAGTTCTTC. The chain links TRBV4-2 to TRBJ2-1, with a possible D match to TRBD1 (6 bases). Per the germline V gene, CDR1 is LGHNA and CDR2 is YNFKEQ. The V end lost 4 bases, the J end lost 4 bases, and 14 bases lay between the germline ends. The CDR3 totals 15 residues.

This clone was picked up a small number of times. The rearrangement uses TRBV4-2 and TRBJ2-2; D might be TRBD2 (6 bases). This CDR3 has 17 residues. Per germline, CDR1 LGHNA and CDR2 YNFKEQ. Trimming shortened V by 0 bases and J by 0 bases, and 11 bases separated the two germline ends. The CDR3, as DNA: TGTGCCAGCAGCCAAGATGGCGGGGCCGCGAACACCGGGGAGCTGTTTTTT. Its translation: CASSQDGGAANTGELFF.

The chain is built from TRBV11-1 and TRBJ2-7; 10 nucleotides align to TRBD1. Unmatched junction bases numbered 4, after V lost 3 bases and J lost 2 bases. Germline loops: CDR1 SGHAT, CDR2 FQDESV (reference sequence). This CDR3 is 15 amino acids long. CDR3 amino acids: CASSFDRGLAYEQYF. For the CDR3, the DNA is TGTGCCAGCAGCTTCGACAGGGGGCTTGCCTACGAGCAGTACTTC.

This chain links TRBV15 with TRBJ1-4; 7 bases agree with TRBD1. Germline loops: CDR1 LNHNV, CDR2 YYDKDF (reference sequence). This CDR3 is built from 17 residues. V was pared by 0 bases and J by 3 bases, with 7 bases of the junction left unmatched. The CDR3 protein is CATSRDSHRGPNEKLFF. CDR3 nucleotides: TGTGCCACCAGCAGAGACAGTCACAGGGGTCCTAATGAAAAACTGTTTTTT.

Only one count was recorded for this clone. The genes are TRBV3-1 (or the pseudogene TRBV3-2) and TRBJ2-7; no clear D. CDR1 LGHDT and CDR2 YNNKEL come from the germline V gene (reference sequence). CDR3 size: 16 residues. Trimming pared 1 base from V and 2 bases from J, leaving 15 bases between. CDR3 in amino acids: CASSQGRSTVAYEQYF. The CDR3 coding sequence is TGTGCCAGCAGCCAAGGTCGCTCCACGGTCGCCTACGAGCAGTACTTC.

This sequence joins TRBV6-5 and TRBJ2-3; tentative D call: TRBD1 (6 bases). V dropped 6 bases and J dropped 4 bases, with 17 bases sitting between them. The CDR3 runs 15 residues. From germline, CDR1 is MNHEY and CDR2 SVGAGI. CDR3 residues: CASSGQSGGADTQYF. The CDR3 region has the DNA TGTGCCAGCAGCGGACAGTCAGGCGGCGCAGATACGCAGTATTTT.

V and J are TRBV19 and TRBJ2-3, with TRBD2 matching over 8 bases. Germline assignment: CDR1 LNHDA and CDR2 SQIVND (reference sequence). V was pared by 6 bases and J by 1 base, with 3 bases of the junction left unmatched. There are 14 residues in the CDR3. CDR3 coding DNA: TGTGCCAGTAGCTCGGGGGGGGGCACAGATACGCAGTATTTT. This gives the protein CASSSGGGTDTQYF.

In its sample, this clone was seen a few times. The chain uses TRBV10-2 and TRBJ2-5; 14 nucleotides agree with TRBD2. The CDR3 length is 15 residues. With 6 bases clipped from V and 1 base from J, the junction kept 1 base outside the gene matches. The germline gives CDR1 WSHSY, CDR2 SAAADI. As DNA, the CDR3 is TGCGCCAGCAGGGGACTAGCGGGGGTCCAAGAGACCCAGTACTTC. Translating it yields CASRGLAGVQETQYF.